The clone carrying this TCR beta chain appeared once. The data were taken from a study of cytomegalovirus exposure and HLA in healthy donors. Using immunoSEQ multiplex PCR, the repertoire was profiled, and TCRdb retains in-frame clones only, with some absent. The sample includes about 130,000 clones, 70% to 85% of them seen just once. Trimming removed 4 bases from V and 4 bases from J, with 11 bases in between. CDR1 and CDR2 from the germline V gene are SGHRS and YFSETQ. This CDR3 is 13 amino acids long. Sequenced material: PBMCs. This clonotype was sampled from a man aged 25 to 40 in good health and CMV-seropositive. The chain couples TRBV5-1 to TRBJ1-2; TRBD1 is a possible D gene (5 bases). CDR3 in DNA: TGCGCCAGCAGCCCGGAGGGGAGCTATGGCTACACCTTC. Translating gives CASSPEGSYGYTF.